The 7 T cell receptor beta chains below all came from one sample that was sequenced in a study of radiotherapy plus CTLA-4 blockade in lung cancer. TCRdb keeps only in-frame clones here, not all; method: immunoSEQ multiplex PCR. The repertoire holds about 80,000 clones, 78% seen once, with roughly 23% in the top ten. The sample here was peripheral blood, taken from a patient treated with radiotherapy plus ipilimumab. The receptors derive from a human donor with non-small cell lung cancer whose response to radiotherapy plus ipilimumab could not be evaluated. Some clones in this sample may be carry-over from other donors' samples.

J is TRBJ1-6 and V is TRBV5-1; D gene ambiguous. The CDR3 is 15 residues long. V was trimmed by 2 bases and J by 0 bases, leaving 6 bases between them. Germline V lookup: CDR1 SGHRS, CDR2 YFSETQ. The CDR3 loop reads CASSLESSYNSPLHF. CDR3 coding DNA: TGCGCCAGCAGCTTAGAGAGCTCCTATAATTCACCCCTCCACTTT.

This rearrangement joins TRBV10-3 to TRBJ1-1; the D gene is possibly TRBD1 (5 bases). Germline CDR1 reads ENHRY; CDR2 reads SYGVKD. CDR3 size: 14 residues. The V and J ends lost 3 bases and 3 bases respectively, with 11 bases between them. The CDR3 region is CAISELEGDTEAFF. In nucleotides, the CDR3 is TGTGCCATCAGTGAATTAGAAGGGGACACTGAAGCTTTCTTT.

The rearrangement links TRBV28 to TRBJ2-1; D perhaps matches TRBD1 (6 bases). V shed 9 bases and J shed 5 bases, with 20 bases lying between them. The CDR3 is made up of 15 amino acids. Germline lookup yields CDR1 MDHEN and CDR2 SYDVKM. The CDR3 DNA follows: TGTGCCAGTGTTCCGGGACACCTAATTAACAATGAGCAGTTCTTC. As protein: CASVPGHLINNEQFF.

The CDR3 DNA is TGTGCCAGCAGCTTAGCCCCCCTAGGCTCTGGGGCCAACGTCCTGACTTTC. Its protein product is CASSLAPLGSGANVLTF. V and J are TRBV11-1 and TRBJ2-6; no reliable D call. The CDR3 has 17 residues. V gave up 0 bases and J gave up 0 bases, with 9 bases separating them. The germline V gene has CDR1 SGHAT and CDR2 FQDESV (reference sequence). The variable domain in full, completed from reference TRBV11-1 and TRBJ2-6, reads EAEVAQSPRYKITEKSQAVAFWCDPISGHATLYWYRQILGQGPELLVQFQDESVVDDSQLPKDRFSAERLKGVDSTLKIQPAELGDSAMYLCASSLAPLGSGANVLTFGAGSRLTVL.

This clone turned up a few times. The V call is TRBV5-1, the J call TRBJ2-1, with D possibly matching TRBD1 (6 bases). V lost 4 bases, J lost 4 bases, and 9 bases lay in between. The CDR3 loop spans 13 amino acids. CDR1 and CDR2 (germline): SGHRS, YFSETQ. This chain's CDR3 is CASSAGQYNEQFF. The CDR3 region has the DNA TGCGCCAGCAGCGCCGGACAGTACAATGAGCAGTTCTTC.

This chain links TRBV6-5 with TRBJ2-5; TRBD2 agrees at 13 bases. Losses at the gene ends were 0 bases for V and 4 bases for J; bases not matched to a gene: 2. This CDR3 spans 16 amino acids. CDR1 is MNHEY and CDR2 is SVGAGI in the germline V gene. CDR3 region: CASSYSGLAGSETQYF. For the CDR3, the DNA is TGTGCCAGCAGTTACTCGGGACTAGCGGGGTCAGAGACCCAGTACTTC.

This clone appeared once. The gene calls are TRBV6-5 and TRBJ2-1; TRBD2 agrees at 11 bases. This CDR3 has 15 amino acids. Per the germline V gene, CDR1 is MNHEY and CDR2 is SVGAGI. J gave up 2 bases and V 6 bases, and 3 bases lay outside the gene matches. The DNA of the CDR3 is TGTGCCAGCAGCCAACTAGCGGGGGCCTACAATGAGCAGTTCTTC. It translates to CASSQLAGAYNEQFF.